The 28 T cell receptor beta chains presented below share a single source sample, sequenced in a study of regulatory T cells in long-lasting Graves disease. Time point described: newly diagnosed GD, antithyroid drugs for less than 3 months. PBMC RNA served as the TCR library source. Building the TCR beta libraries relied on iRepertoire HTBI primers, and CDR3 regions underwent Arm-PCR. TCRdb fed the multiplex PCR reads into MiXCR, producing one record per CDR3 protein. The sample contains roughly 560,000 distinct CDR3 sequences, roughly a sixth of which appear only once. This same sample was also part of a study on T cells in Graves' hyperthyroidism and ophthalmopathy.

The source was peripheral blood mononuclear cells (PBMCs), collected at new diagnosis, from a patient treated with antithyroid drugs. Every receptor here comes from a woman between 40 and 65 years old with Graves disease.

This clonotype occurred a few times. The CDR3 nucleotides read TGTGCCACCAGCAGTAGATACACCGGGGAGCTGTTTTTT. It yields the protein CATSSRYTGELFF. J is TRBJ2-2 and V is TRBV15; D is ambiguous. The V end lost 3 bases, the J end lost 3 bases, and 5 bases lay between the germline ends. The germline CDR1 and CDR2 sequences are LNHNV and YYDKDF (reference sequence). This CDR3 contains 13 residues. The full variable domain, its missing parts supplied by reference TRBV15 and TRBJ2-2, is DAMVIQNPRYQVTQFGKPVTLSCSQTLNHNVMYWYQQKSSQAPKLLFHYYDKDFNNEADTPDNFQSRRPNTSFCFLDIRSPGLGDTAMYLCATSSRYTGELFFGEGSRLTVL.

This clonotype was observed at least ten times. The J gene is TRBJ1-2, the V gene TRBV20-1; 8 bases fit TRBD1. The junction had 2 bases not matched to a gene; V was cut back by 6 bases and J by 5 bases. Germline V CDR1 and CDR2: DFQATT, SNEGSKA (reference sequence). The length of the CDR3 is 11 residues. The CDR3 here is CSADREYGYTF. In DNA form, the CDR3 reads TGCAGTGCGGACAGGGAATATGGCTACACCTTC.

The chain uses TRBV24-1 and TRBJ1-1, with D maybe TRBD1 (6 bases). Germline V CDR1 and CDR2: KGHDR, SFDVKD. The CDR3 is 11 amino acids. Trimming removed 7 bases at V and 9 bases at J, with 11 bases between. Written as DNA, the CDR3 is TGTGCCACCAGCTTCCAGGGGAAAGCTTTCTTT. Its translation: CATSFQGKAFF.

The V call is TRBV2, the J call TRBJ1-3, with 9 positions matching TRBD1. This CDR3 is built from 19 residues. Trimming cost V 6 bases and J 0 bases; bases outside gene matches: 15. Germline loops: CDR1 SNHLY, CDR2 FYNNEI. The CDR3 DNA reads TGTGCCAGCAGACGCACAGGGGGCCGCGGTGGGAGCTCTGGAAACACCATATATTTT. It yields the protein CASRRTGGRGGSSGNTIYF.

This clonotype was seen many times. This sequence joins TRBV28 and TRBJ1-6; D perhaps matches TRBD1 (5 bases). This CDR3 region has 16 residues. Deletions cut 6 bases from V and 0 bases from J, with 12 bases between. Per germline, CDR1 MDHEN and CDR2 SYDVKM. The chain's CDR3 is CASRETTASYNSPLHF. In DNA form, the CDR3 reads TGTGCCAGCAGGGAGACGACAGCCTCCTATAATTCACCCCTCCACTTT.

This clonotype was recorded many times. V usage is TRBV2 and J usage is TRBJ2-1, with a tentative D call TRBD1 (5 bases). Germline assignment: CDR1 SNHLY and CDR2 FYNNEI. The V end was cut by 8 bases, the J end by 1 base, with 12 bases between. This CDR3 has 14 amino acids. The CDR3: CASALQGSYNEQFF. The CDR3 region has the DNA TGTGCCAGCGCACTCCAGGGATCCTACAATGAGCAGTTCTTC.

At least ten counts were recorded for this clonotype. The chain combines TRBV7-3 with TRBJ2-1, with TRBD2 matching over 8 bases. After removal of 5 bases from V and 4 bases from J, the junction contained 7 bases not matched to a gene. The germline V gene has CDR1 SGHTA and CDR2 FQGTGA. The CDR3 loop spans 15 amino acids. Written as DNA, the CDR3 is TGTGCCAGCAGCATAGGCGGCGGGGGGTACAATGAGCAGTTCTTC. Its protein is CASSIGGGGYNEQFF. The whole variable domain, remainder taken from reference TRBV7-3 and TRBJ2-1, is GAGVSQTPSNKVTEKGKYVELRCDPISGHTALYWYRQSLGQGPEFLIYFQGTGAADDSGLPNDRFFAVRPEGSVSTLKIQRTERGDSAVYLCASSIGGGGYNEQFFGPGTRLTVL.

Details on this clonotype: Since a much larger clone is just one base distant, this may be a read error. The chain links TRBV7-9 to TRBJ2-7; D is unresolved. Germline values: CDR1 SEHNR, CDR2 FQNEAQ (reference sequence). V lost 0 bases to trimming and J lost 2 bases, with 8 bases between them. The CDR3 has 14 residues. CDR3 in amino acids: CASSLAARPYEQYF. The CDR3 DNA is TGTGCCAGCAGCTTAGCAGCGCGCCCCTACGAGCAGTACTTC.

The chain links TRBV7-3 to TRBJ1-3, with D unclear. This CDR3 comprises 17 residues. The germline gives CDR1 SGHTA, CDR2 FQGTGA. V was cut by 7 bases and J by 0 bases, with 19 bases left in between. As DNA, the CDR3 is TGTGCCAGCATTCACGCCGCCGACATATACTCTGGAAACACCATATATTTT. Translated: CASIHAADIYSGNTIYF.

The chain has TRBV20-1 and TRBJ1-3, with D hard to call. This CDR3 contains 13 residues. V was trimmed by 7 bases and J by 0 bases, leaving 10 bases between them. Germline loops: CDR1 DFQATT, CDR2 SNEGSKA (reference sequence). CDR3 coding DNA: TGCAGTGTTCCCGTCGGCTCTGGAAACACCATATATTTT. Its translation: CSVPVGSGNTIYF.

V gene TRBV7-3 combines with J gene TRBJ2-2, with D maybe TRBD1 (6 bases). Germline values: CDR1 SGHTA, CDR2 FQGTGA. The CDR3 is 15 amino acids. With 1 base removed from V and 9 bases from J, the gap between germline ends came to 15 bases. CDR3 nucleotides: TGTGCCAGCAGCTTAAGCCCAGCAGGGGCCAGGGAGCTGTTTTTT. This codes for CASSLSPAGARELFF.

This clonotype was observed many times. The chain uses TRBV7-3 and TRBJ2-3, with unresolved D. Trimming left V 1 base short and J 2 bases short, with 10 bases between. Per germline, CDR1 SGHTA and CDR2 FQGTGA. The CDR3 totals 15 residues. In DNA, the CDR3 is TGTGCCAGCAGCTTAATGGGCGGATTCACAGATACGCAGTATTTT. This encodes CASSLMGGFTDTQYF.

This clonotype appeared a few times. The chain has TRBV7-2 and TRBJ1-5; TRBD1 is a possible D gene (5 bases). The V and J ends lost 5 bases and 3 bases respectively, with 8 bases between them. Germline V gene lookup returns CDR1 SGHTA and CDR2 FQGNSA. The CDR3 has 13 residues. The DNA of the CDR3 is TGTGCCAGCAGCGTGGGGGTCAATCAGCCCCAGCATTTT. Its translation: CASSVGVNQPQHF.

Many counts were recorded for this clonotype. The genes are TRBV7-8 and TRBJ2-7; D is uncertain. Trimming took off 5 bases at V and 3 bases at J, with 14 bases between the two ends. The CDR3 contains 14 residues. The germline gives CDR1 SGHVS, CDR2 FQNEAQ. The CDR3, as DNA: TGTGCCAGCAGCCCAGAGATAGGGTTCTACGAGCAGTACTTC. Protein: CASSPEIGFYEQYF.

The table lists this clonotype with a few counts. This chain joins TRBV5-1 and TRBJ2-3, with 7 bases fitting TRBD2. Trimming at V came to 8 bases and at J to 2 bases, leaving 2 bases not matched to a gene. Germline CDR1 reads SGHRS; CDR2 reads YFSETQ. This CDR3 comprises 12 residues. The CDR3 reads CARGGYTDTQYF. The CDR3 DNA sequence: TGCGCCAGGGGGGGGTACACAGATACGCAGTATTTT.

The V call is TRBV10-2, the J call TRBJ1-5, with D perhaps TRBD1 (6 bases). The V end lost 3 bases, the J end lost 5 bases, and 14 bases lay between the germline ends. The CDR3 runs to 15 residues. CDR1 WSHSY and CDR2 SAAADI come from the germline V gene. CDR3 nucleotide sequence: TGCGCCAGCAGTGATCCCGGAGGGGGTGATCAGCCCCAGCATTTT. Encoded protein: CASSDPGGGDQPQHF.

This clonotype was seen at least ten times. The V call is TRBV28, the J call TRBJ1-1; D ambiguous. The germline V gene has CDR1 MDHEN and CDR2 SYDVKM. CDR3 size: 13 residues. V lost 8 bases, J lost 0 bases, and 10 bases lay in between. As DNA, the CDR3 is TGTGCCAGCGGGGTTGGGGTGAACACTGAAGCTTTCTTT. Residues: CASGVGVNTEAFF.

The rearrangement uses TRBV7-2 and TRBJ1-3, with D unclear. The CDR3 runs to 13 residues. Germline V gives CDR1 SGHTA, CDR2 FQGNSA. Trimming took 6 bases from V and 6 from J, leaving 12 bases between them. CDR3 in DNA: TGTGCCAGCAGTCCGGACCTAAAAAACACCATATATTTT. Translating gives CASSPDLKNTIYF.

V gene TRBV30 combines with J gene TRBJ2-5; D not certain. The CDR3 totals 13 residues. Germline CDR1 reads GTSNPN; CDR2 reads SVGIG (reference sequence). The germline V and J ends were trimmed by 3 bases and 4 bases, with 12 bases remaining between them. CDR3 residues: CAWSPPTRETQYF. CDR3 nucleotide sequence: TGTGCCTGGAGCCCTCCAACCCGAGAGACCCAGTACTTC.

This clonotype was picked up many times. The chain has TRBV18 and TRBJ2-3, with D perhaps TRBD2 (5 bases). Deletions cut 4 bases from V and 2 bases from J, with 13 bases between. The CDR3 length is 15 residues. The germline V gene has CDR1 KGHSH and CDR2 LQKENI. The CDR3: CASSLREEVTDTQYF. The CDR3 DNA sequence: TGTGCCAGCTCACTACGGGAAGAAGTCACAGATACGCAGTATTTT.

The chain uses TRBV11-2 and TRBJ2-5; 10 nucleotides agree with TRBD2. The CDR3 extends over 15 amino acids. The germline gives CDR1 SGHAT, CDR2 FQNNGV. J gave up 3 bases and V 3 bases, and 4 bases lay outside the gene matches. CDR3 DNA: TGTGCCAGCAGCTTTAGCGGGGGGCCAAAAGAGACCCAGTACTTC. Amino acids: CASSFSGGPKETQYF.

The sample holds many counts of this clonotype. CDR3 sequence: CASSVVVSGTEAFF. The CDR3 DNA reads as TGTGCCAGCAGCGTAGTCGTATCGGGCACTGAAGCTTTCTTT. V and J are TRBV3-1 and TRBJ1-1; D gene ambiguous. Germline-derived CDR1 and CDR2 are LGHDT and YNNKEL (reference sequence). The V gene lost 5 bases and the J gene lost 4 bases, with 14 bases spanning the gap. There are 14 residues in the CDR3.

This clonotype was observed at least ten times. The chain combines TRBV6-1 with TRBJ1-1, with 9 bases that match TRBD1. With 5 bases clipped from V and 0 bases from J, the junction kept 13 bases outside the gene matches. This CDR3 is 18 amino acids long. Germline V gives CDR1 MNHNS, CDR2 SASEGT. The CDR3 reads CASSTTGTGFRVNTEAFF. In DNA, the CDR3 is TGTGCCAGCAGTACCACCGGGACAGGGTTTAGGGTGAACACTGAAGCTTTCTTT.

This clonotype was seen many times. V usage is TRBV2 and J usage is TRBJ2-1, with a weak D call TRBD2 (5 bases). The CDR3 covers 14 residues. Trimming removed 10 bases at V and 10 bases at J, with 23 bases between. Germline loops: CDR1 SNHLY, CDR2 FYNNEI. As DNA, the CDR3 is TGTGCCACCGGCCTGAGCGTCCGAGCGGAGGAGCAGTTCTTC. It translates to CATGLSVRAEEQFF.

This clonotype has a handful of counts. The J gene is TRBJ1-1, the V gene TRBV20-1, with D possibly being TRBD1 (6 bases). Trimming took 0 bases from V and 5 from J, leaving 25 bases between them. Germline lookup yields CDR1 DFQATT and CDR2 SNEGSKA (reference sequence). The CDR3 is made up of 18 amino acids. CDR3 in amino acids: CSARDALSSRQVGTEAFF. The CDR3 DNA reads as TGCAGTGCTAGAGACGCCCTCTCATCGCGACAGGTCGGGACTGAAGCTTTCTTT.

This clonotype was seen ten or more times. The J gene is TRBJ2-1, the V gene TRBV12-3 or TRBV12-4; D remains ambiguous. The CDR3 is 13 amino acids. The V end lost 6 bases, the J end lost 12 bases, and 18 bases lay between the germline ends. The CDR3 is CASRQTFSVGQFF. The CDR3, as DNA: TGTGCCAGCAGACAAACTTTCTCCGTAGGGCAGTTCTTC.

The CDR3 is CASSLGQLGADTQYF. The CDR3 nucleotides are TGTGCCAGCAGCCTTGGACAGCTGGGGGCAGATACGCAGTATTTT. The chain has TRBV5-4 and TRBJ2-3; perhaps TRBD1 as D (6 bases). Germline CDR1 reads SGHNT; CDR2 reads YYREEE (reference sequence). There are 15 residues in the CDR3. V lost 4 bases and J lost 4, with 16 bases in between.

A note on this clonotype: A much bigger clone sits one base away, suggesting this may be a read error. The chain employs TRBV2 and TRBJ1-2; tentatively, D is TRBD1 (5 bases). The CDR3 is made up of 17 amino acids. V was shortened by 2 bases and J by 8 bases, with 24 bases between the two germline ends. Per the germline V gene, CDR1 is SNHLY and CDR2 is FYNNEI. This chain's CDR3 is CASSESFVAGTSRGYTF. Here the CDR3 DNA reads TGTGCCAGCAGTGAAAGTTTCGTCGCAGGGACCTCCCGGGGCTACACCTTC.